Following are 15 T cell receptor beta chains from one sample sequenced in a study of Graves' ophthalmopathy and Graves' hyperthyroidism. Amplification from RNA transcripts yielded the TCR beta CDR3 regions. After a first-round RT-PCR with HTBI primers, a second-round multiplex PCR was run. Each CDR3 protein gets one entry after TCRdb re-called the multiplex PCR reads with MiXCR. The data contain fewer than 400,000 distinct CDR3 sequences, roughly 18% of them singletons. The sequenced sample was peripheral blood. All receptors come from a woman aged 18-29 years with Graves' ophthalmopathy.

The V gene is TRBV28, the J gene TRBJ2-5, with TRBD1 matching 8 bases. In germline, CDR1 is MDHEN, CDR2 SYDVKM. Germline trimming cut 4 bases from V and 7 bases from J; bases unmatched to any gene: 5. The CDR3 length is 13 residues. CDR3 in amino acids: CASSSTGGLTQYF. For the CDR3, the DNA is TGTGCCAGCAGTTCAACAGGGGGATTGACCCAGTACTTC.

This clonotype has a single count. J is TRBJ1-1 and V is TRBV20-1; D is uncertain. Germline CDR1 DFQATT, CDR2 SNEGSKA (reference sequence). This CDR3 is built from 12 residues. V lost 6 bases and J 1 base, leaving 9 bases between the germline ends. The CDR3 DNA follows: TGCAGTGCCATGGTTGGGAACACTGAAGCTTTCTTT. This encodes CSAMVGNTEAFF.

Ten or more counts support this clonotype. It may be a read error: a sequence one base away is much more abundant. The chain combines TRBV4-3 with TRBJ1-1, with D unresolved. The CDR3 is made up of 14 amino acids. The germline V gene encodes CDR1 LGHNA and CDR2 YSLEER. The CDR3, as DNA: TGCGCCAGCAGCCGTGACTATACGAACACTGAAGCTTCCTTT. It is translated as CASSRDYTNTEASF.

This clonotype has ten or more counts. The chain links TRBV7-7 to TRBJ2-7; 8 bases line up with TRBD2. CDR3 length: 10 amino acids. CDR1 is SSHAT, CDR2 FNYEAQ, per germline (reference sequence). The CDR3 sequence: CASGKDEQYF. CDR3 DNA: TGTGCTAGCGGGAAGGACGAGCAGTACTTC.

This chain joins TRBV30 and TRBJ2-7; D is perhaps TRBD2 (6 bases). The germline V gene encodes CDR1 GTSNPN and CDR2 SVGIG (reference sequence). The CDR3 runs 14 residues. The ends were cut back, 1 base at V and 4 bases at J, with 14 bases in the middle. The CDR3 reads CAWSGSPRGYEQYF. CDR3 bases: TGTGCCTGGAGTGGAAGCCCACGGGGGTACGAGCAGTACTTC.

This clonotype was observed at least ten times. The V and J genes are TRBV27 and TRBJ1-1; 11 bases are a match to TRBD1. This CDR3 contains 18 residues. After removal of 4 bases from V and 5 bases from J, the junction contained 15 bases not matched to a gene. Germline V CDR1 and CDR2: MNHEY, SMNVEV (reference sequence). The CDR3, as DNA: TGTGCCAGCAGTTGGCTCCCGGGACAGGGGGATCGTACGACTGAAGCTTTCTTT. Amino acids: CASSWLPGQGDRTTEAFF.

The rearrangement uses TRBV19 and TRBJ1-1, with a possible D match to TRBD1 (5 bases). V was pared by 7 bases and J by 4 bases, with 25 bases between. The CDR3 runs 17 residues. In germline, CDR1 is LNHDA, CDR2 SQIVND (reference sequence). Here the CDR3 reads CASTSSGGGLPGTEAFF. CDR3 sequence (DNA): TGTGCCAGTACTAGCTCTGGCGGGGGACTTCCGGGCACTGAAGCTTTCTTT.

There are many counts of this clonotype. The chain couples TRBV6-2 or TRBV6-3 to TRBJ2-7, with D perhaps matching TRBD1 (6 bases). Germline V lookup: CDR1 MNHEY, CDR2 SVGEGT. The CDR3 runs to 14 residues. The germline V and J ends were trimmed by 8 bases and 0 bases, with 14 bases remaining between them. The CDR3 reads CASRRGTSSYEQYF. CDR3 sequence (DNA): TGTGCCAGCCGCAGGGGCACGAGCTCCTACGAGCAGTACTTC.

This clonotype was seen ten or more times. In DNA, the CDR3 is TGTGCCAGCAGTCGACTAGCGGGAGGGATTGAGCAGTTCTTC. Amino acids: CASSRLAGGIEQFF. The chain uses TRBV28 and TRBJ2-1; 14 nucleotides line up with TRBD2. The CDR3 has 14 residues. Trimming took 5 bases from V and 9 from J; bases not matched to a gene: 3. Germline values: CDR1 MDHEN, CDR2 SYDVKM. The entire variable domain, with the rest obtained from reference TRBV28 and TRBJ2-1, is as follows: DVKVTQSSRYLVKRTGEKVFLECVQDMDHENMFWYRQDPGLGLRLIYFSYDVKMKEKGDIPEGYSVSREKKERFSLILESASTNQTSMYLCASSRLAGGIEQFFGPGTRLTVL.

This clonotype was seen repeatedly, ten times or more. The V gene is TRBV20-1, the J gene TRBJ1-2; perhaps TRBD1 as D (5 bases). With 5 bases removed from V and 3 bases from J, the gap between germline ends came to 16 bases. Germline V gene sequence: CDR1 DFQATT, CDR2 SNEGSKA (reference sequence). The CDR3 length is 14 residues. CDR3 protein: CSAQNPTEHYGYTF. The CDR3 region has the DNA TGCAGTGCTCAAAATCCGACAGAGCACTATGGCTACACCTTC.

At least ten counts were recorded for this clonotype. The chain's CDR3 is CASSPQFVGLSDQETQYF. The CDR3 nucleotides are TGTGCCAGCAGTCCCCAGTTCGTGGGACTGAGCGATCAAGAGACCCAGTACTTC. The genes are TRBV6-5 and TRBJ2-5; D possibly corresponds to TRBD2 (6 bases). The V end was cut by 5 bases, the J end by 2 bases, with 24 bases between. Germline CDR1 and CDR2: MNHEY and SVGAGI. The CDR3 length is 18 residues.

This chain connects TRBV2 to TRBJ2-5; 9 bases fit TRBD2. The CDR3 is 12 residues long. Germline loops: CDR1 SNHLY, CDR2 FYNNEI. Trimming removed 8 bases from V and 3 bases from J; junction bases left unmatched: 1. CDR3 DNA sequence: TGTGCCAGCTTAGCGGGAGAAGAGACCCAGTACTTC. Protein sequence: CASLAGEETQYF.

This clonotype was picked up a small number of times. The chain employs TRBV28 and TRBJ1-2, with a weak D call TRBD1 (5 bases). CDR1 and CDR2 from the germline V gene are MDHEN and SYDVKM. The length of the CDR3 is 12 residues. V was shortened by 8 bases and J by 6 bases, with 13 bases between the two germline ends. The CDR3 protein is CASLGGNDGYTF. In DNA, the CDR3 is TGTGCCAGCCTGGGGGGAAACGATGGCTACACCTTC.

This clonotype was detected many times. The chain links TRBV10-3 to TRBJ2-2; D gene unclear. There are 11 residues in the CDR3. Germline lookup yields CDR1 ENHRY and CDR2 SYGVKD. The V gene lost 11 bases and the J gene lost 1 base, with 5 bases spanning the gap. The CDR3 here is CAAQNTGELFF. In DNA, the CDR3 is TGTGCCGCTCAGAACACCGGGGAGCTGTTTTTT.

The chain is built from TRBV12-3 or TRBV12-4 and TRBJ1-1; 8 bases match TRBD1. CDR3 length: 14 amino acids. V was clipped by 4 bases and J by 5 bases; unmatched bases: 6. The CDR3 DNA sequence: TGTGCCAGCAGTTACCGACAGGGGCCGACTGAAGCTTTCTTT. Translating it yields CASSYRQGPTEAFF.